The 27 T cell receptor beta chains below were found in one sample sequenced in a study of blood T cell repertoires in COVID-19. Method: immunoSEQ multiplex PCR; TCRdb's copy keeps in-frame clones and lacks some. Of roughly 30,000 clones listed, around 90% are singletons. Sequenced sample: peripheral blood. Receptor source: a human donor in a cohort sampled during active COVID-19.

As DNA, the CDR3 is TGTGCCAGCAGCCTATCCGACGGGGCCGGGGAGCTGTTTTTT. Encoded protein: CASSLSDGAGELFF. The chain carries TRBV6-4 and TRBJ2-2, with D perhaps matching TRBD2 (5 bases). CDR3 length equals 14 residues. V shed 6 bases and J shed 6 bases, with 14 bases lying between them. Germline CDR1 MRHNA, CDR2 SNTAGT.

In its sample, this clone was seen a few times. This chain uses TRBV7-3 with TRBJ2-1, with TRBD2 matching over 11 bases. V shed 8 bases and J 9 bases; nucleotides not matched to a gene: 9. In germline, CDR1 is SGHTA, CDR2 FQGTGA. This CDR3 spans 14 amino acids. CDR3 residues: CASRVSGGASEQFF. The CDR3 region has the DNA TGTGCCAGCCGAGTTAGCGGGGGGGCTAGTGAGCAGTTCTTC.

The V call is TRBV7-9, the J call TRBJ1-1; perhaps TRBD1 as D (5 bases). V lost 7 bases to trimming and J lost 1 base, with 13 bases between them. This CDR3 spans 14 amino acids. CDR1 is SEHNR and CDR2 is FQNEAQ in the germline V gene (reference sequence). This CDR3 is CASIPHGGNTEAFF. The CDR3 nucleotides read TGTGCCAGCATCCCGCACGGGGGGAACACTGAAGCTTTCTTT.

This clone was counted a single time. The rearrangement uses TRBV5-6 and TRBJ1-1; tentative D call: TRBD1 (6 bases). V was pared by 4 bases and J by 5 bases, with 12 bases between. Germline V gives CDR1 SGHDT, CDR2 YYEEEE. The CDR3 has 13 residues. CDR3 loop: CASSKWGHTEAFF. The CDR3 nucleotides read TGTGCCAGCAGCAAGTGGGGGCATACTGAAGCTTTCTTT. Full variable domain (rest looked up from reference TRBV5-6 and TRBJ1-1): DAGVTQSPTHLIKTRGQQVTLRCSPKSGHDTVSWYQQALGQGPQFIFQYYEEEERQRGNFPDRFSGHQFPNYSSELNVNALLLGDSALYLCASSKWGHTEAFFGQGTRLTVV.

The chain is built from TRBV5-4 and TRBJ2-3; tentative D call: TRBD1 (6 bases). Germline V gene sequence: CDR1 SGHNT, CDR2 YYREEE (reference sequence). Trimming shortened V by 3 bases and J by 2 bases, and 16 bases separated the two germline ends. The CDR3 sequence is 16 residues long. The CDR3 protein is CASSSARQEYTDTQYF. The CDR3 region has the DNA TGTGCCAGCAGCTCGGCTCGACAGGAGTACACAGATACGCAGTATTTT.

This clone was observed a single time. The chain links TRBV7-8 to TRBJ2-1; perhaps TRBD2 as D (5 bases). Trimming took off 7 bases at V and 0 bases at J, with 16 bases between the two ends. Germline lookup yields CDR1 SGHVS and CDR2 FQNEAQ. The CDR3 extends over 16 amino acids. The CDR3 loop is CASTSGVVSSYNEQFF. Here the CDR3 DNA reads TGTGCCAGCACCAGCGGCGTCGTAAGCTCCTACAATGAGCAGTTCTTC.

The DNA for the CDR3 is TGTGCCAGCAGTGAAGCGGGACAGGGGTCACACGAGCAGTACTTC. Its protein is CASSEAGQGSHEQYF. V and J are TRBV2 and TRBJ2-7; the match to TRBD1 covers 10 bases. V was pared by 0 bases and J by 5 bases, with 4 bases of the junction left unmatched. The CDR3 spans 15 residues. Germline values: CDR1 SNHLY, CDR2 FYNNEI.

This clone appeared a few times. The genes are TRBV3-1 (or the pseudogene TRBV3-2) and TRBJ1-5, with D tentatively TRBD1 (6 bases). The CDR3 sequence is 16 residues long. The V and J ends lost 4 bases and 6 bases respectively, with 19 bases between them. Germline V gene lookup returns CDR1 LGHDT and CDR2 YNNKEL (reference sequence). CDR3 residues: CASSPHGQRNSQPQHF. The CDR3 DNA sequence: TGTGCCAGCAGCCCTCACGGACAGCGCAACAGTCAGCCCCAGCATTTT.

This sequence joins TRBV6-5 and TRBJ2-5, with 8 bases that match TRBD1. The trim removed 7 bases at V and 5 bases at J, leaving 9 bases unmatched. The CDR3 is 14 amino acids. Germline V CDR1 and CDR2: MNHEY, SVGAGI. CDR3 in amino acids: CASTLTGARETQYF. Here the CDR3 DNA reads TGTGCCAGCACCCTGACAGGGGCACGGGAGACCCAGTACTTC.

The chain carries TRBV5-6 and TRBJ1-2, with a tentative D call TRBD1 (6 bases). The V gene's germline CDR1 is SGHDT and CDR2 YYEEEE. Trimming removed 4 bases at V and 7 bases at J, with 14 bases between. The CDR3 length is 13 residues. The CDR3 sequence is CASSQGQGGGYTF. The CDR3 region has the DNA TGTGCCAGCAGCCAGGGGCAGGGCGGTGGCTACACCTTC.

The chain couples TRBV7-2 to TRBJ1-4, with TRBD1 as a possible D gene (5 bases). The V end lost 2 bases, the J end lost 8 bases, and 12 bases lay between the germline ends. CDR1 SGHTA and CDR2 FQGNSA come from the germline V gene. This CDR3 comprises 14 residues. CDR3 region: CASSLTGSGEKLFF. CDR3 nucleotide sequence: TGTGCCAGCAGCTTAACCGGTTCAGGGGAAAAACTGTTTTTT.

The rearrangement joins TRBV11-2 to TRBJ2-1; D might be TRBD2 (6 bases). CDR1 and CDR2 (germline): SGHAT, FQNNGV. CDR3 length: 14 amino acids. V lost 0 bases and J 6 bases, leaving 9 bases between the germline ends. The CDR3 coding sequence is TGTGCCAGCAGCTTAGAAGAACTAGCCAATGAGCAGTTCTTC. Protein: CASSLEELANEQFF.

This clone has just one count. CDR3: CASRQQGRSGNTIYF. CDR3 coding DNA: TGTGCCAGTAGGCAACAGGGGCGCTCTGGAAACACCATATATTTT. V gene TRBV19 combines with J gene TRBJ1-3; the match to TRBD1 covers 7 bases. Trimming cost V 6 bases and J 0 bases; bases outside gene matches: 5. The CDR3 spans 15 residues. CDR1 LNHDA and CDR2 SQIVND come from the germline V gene (reference sequence).

CDR3 region: CAISDREGDSPLHF. CDR3 bases: TGTGCCATCAGTGATCGGGAGGGTGATTCACCCCTCCACTTT. The V call is TRBV10-3, the J call TRBJ1-6; D gene ambiguous. CDR3 length: 14 amino acids. V lost 3 bases to trimming and J lost 8 bases, with 11 bases between them. Germline CDR1 is ENHRY and CDR2 is SYGVKD.

This chain joins TRBV7-2 and TRBJ2-2; 10 bases match TRBD1. The V gene end was trimmed by 5 bases and the J gene end by 3 bases; junction bases not matched to a gene: 6. The CDR3 is 16 residues long. Germline CDR1 SGHTA, CDR2 FQGNSA. The CDR3 loop reads CASSTGGQGHTGELFF. Written as DNA, the CDR3 is TGTGCCAGCAGCACCGGGGGACAGGGGCACACCGGGGAGCTGTTTTTT.

The chain carries TRBV2 and TRBJ2-5; 14 bases fit TRBD2. The germline gives CDR1 SNHLY, CDR2 FYNNEI. Trimming at V came to 5 bases and at J to 2 bases, leaving 4 bases not matched to a gene. This CDR3 region has 16 residues. CDR3 sequence: CASSRGLAGAQETQYF. In nucleotides, the CDR3 is TGTGCCAGCAGTAGGGGACTAGCGGGGGCGCAAGAGACCCAGTACTTC.

In its sample, this clone was seen once. The V and J genes are TRBV30 and TRBJ2-3; 8 bases are a match to TRBD2. V gave up 5 bases and J gave up 7 bases; unmatched junction bases: 2. CDR1 GTSNPN and CDR2 SVGIG come from the germline V gene (reference sequence). The CDR3 is 11 amino acids. CDR3: CAWGGGYTQYF. The CDR3 region has the DNA TGTGCCTGGGGCGGGGGGTATACGCAGTATTTT.

The V gene is TRBV5-4, the J gene TRBJ2-7; 7 nucleotides agree with TRBD1. The germline gives CDR1 SGHNT, CDR2 YYREEE (reference sequence). The length of the CDR3 is 13 residues. The CDR3 DNA sequence: TGTGCGCTTTTTAACAGGGGCGCCTACGAGCAGTACTTC. Amino acid sequence: CALFNRGAYEQYF.

The rearrangement uses TRBV5-1 and TRBJ1-3; 9 bases match TRBD1. Germline CDR1 reads SGHRS; CDR2 reads YFSETQ. The CDR3 is 14 residues long. V was clipped by 3 bases and J by 11 bases; unmatched bases: 9. CDR3 region: CASSSGTGNDAIYF. The CDR3 DNA sequence: TGCGCCAGCAGCTCCGGGACAGGGAACGACGCCATATATTTT.

This sequence joins TRBV10-3 and TRBJ1-4; a possible D gene is TRBD1 (6 bases). The CDR3 runs to 14 residues. Trimming took off 6 bases at V and 6 bases at J, with 14 bases between the two ends. Germline V gene data show CDR1 as ENHRY and CDR2 as SYGVKD. CDR3 nucleotides: TGTGCCATCAGCGAACAGGGTAGGGATGAAAAACTGTTTTTT. Its translation is CAISEQGRDEKLFF.

The chain uses TRBV19 and TRBJ2-7; 7 bases fit TRBD2. V lost 2 bases, J lost 4 bases, and 5 bases stayed unmatched. This CDR3 is built from 14 residues. Per germline, CDR1 LNHDA and CDR2 SQIVND (reference sequence). CDR3 amino acids: CASSIRGTTYEQYF. The CDR3, as DNA: TGTGCCAGTAGTATACGGGGGACTACATACGAGCAGTACTTC.

The chain joins TRBV7-2 to TRBJ2-7; no clear D gene. The germline CDR1 and CDR2 sequences are SGHTA and FQGNSA. The CDR3 contains 15 residues. Trimming took 2 bases from V and 4 from J, leaving 15 bases between them. The CDR3 DNA is TGTGCCAGCAGCTTACGGGTAGGCCCATCGTACGAGCAGTACTTC. It codes for CASSLRVGPSYEQYF. The variable domain in full, with the rest retrieved from reference TRBV7-2 and TRBJ2-7, is GAGVSQSPSNKVTEKGKDVELRCDPISGHTALYWYRQSLGQGLEFLIYFQGNSAPDKSGLPSDRFSAERTGGSVSTLTIQRTQQEDSAVYLCASSLRVGPSYEQYFGPGTRLTVT.

This chain connects TRBV6-5 to TRBJ1-2, with 8 bases identical to TRBD1. The CDR3 is made up of 12 amino acids. Germline V gene lookup returns CDR1 MNHEY and CDR2 SVGAGI. With 6 bases clipped from V and 7 bases from J, the junction kept 4 bases outside the gene matches. CDR3 region: CASRGQGAGYTF. CDR3 sequence (DNA): TGTGCCAGCAGGGGTCAGGGGGCTGGCTACACCTTC.

This clone was seen once. Here the CDR3 DNA reads TGTGCCAGCAGTGAACCTCCAGGGACAGATACGCAGTATTTT. Its translation: CASSEPPGTDTQYF. The gene calls are TRBV2 and TRBJ2-3; D might be TRBD1 (5 bases). Germline V lookup: CDR1 SNHLY, CDR2 FYNNEI. The ends were cut back, 2 bases at V and 3 bases at J, with 9 bases in the middle. The CDR3 runs to 14 residues.

V and J are TRBV19 and TRBJ2-1; 10 bases align to TRBD2. Trimming at V came to 5 bases and at J to 0 bases, leaving 4 bases not matched to a gene. The CDR3 has 16 residues. The germline V gene encodes CDR1 LNHDA and CDR2 SQIVND (reference sequence). The CDR3 DNA is TGTGCCAGTAGTTCACTAGCGGGGCCCTCCTACAATGAGCAGTTCTTC. Residues: CASSSLAGPSYNEQFF.

The chain carries TRBV20-1 and TRBJ1-1; D unclear. CDR3 length: 11 amino acids. CDR1 is DFQATT, CDR2 SNEGSKA, per germline (reference sequence). This chain's CDR3 is CSPDRSAEAFF. CDR3 DNA: TGCAGCCCCGATAGGAGCGCTGAAGCTTTCTTT.

V and J are TRBV5-1 and TRBJ1-4; D unclear. The germline V gene encodes CDR1 SGHRS and CDR2 YFSETQ. Trimming removed 0 bases from V and 4 bases from J, with 7 bases in between. The CDR3 runs to 14 residues. The chain's CDR3 is CASSLERLNEKLFF. The CDR3 coding sequence is TGCGCCAGCAGCTTGGAGCGGCTTAATGAAAAACTGTTTTTT.